Each of the 29 T cell receptor beta chains below was sequenced from the same sample in a study of OX40 agonist ivuxolimab in advanced cancers. Profiled with immunoSEQ multiplex PCR; TCRdb holds only in-frame clones, not every one. The sample has around 79,000 clones, almost 90% seen once. The specimen comprised CD4+ or CD8+ T cells sorted from blood, sampled in a trial of the OX40 agonist ivuxolimab. These receptors were obtained from an adult with an advanced solid tumor such as melanoma, head and neck, liver or kidney cancer.

The CDR3 bases are TGTGCCAGCAGCCAAGTTCTTACAGGGGGGGAGAACACTGAAGCTTTCTTT. Translation gives CASSQVLTGGENTEAFF. The chain combines TRBV4-2 with TRBJ1-1; 8 bases are shared with TRBD1. Germline V gene lookup returns CDR1 LGHNA and CDR2 YNFKEQ. V trimming: 1 base; J trimming: 1 base; junction bases outside the gene matches: 8. CDR3 length: 17 amino acids.

This clone was seen only once. V and J are TRBV27 and TRBJ2-5; D might be TRBD2 (5 bases). CDR3 length: 14 residues. Trimming shortened V by 7 bases and J by 5 bases, and 17 bases separated the two germline ends. CDR1 is MNHEY and CDR2 is SMNVEV in the germline V gene (reference sequence). The CDR3 DNA follows: TGTGCCAGCACCAACTTACGGGATGGGGAGACCCAGTACTTC. Translation gives CASTNLRDGETQYF.

This sequence joins TRBV6-1 and TRBJ1-4; D call uncertain. The ends were cut back, 6 bases at V and 4 bases at J, with 12 bases in the middle. The CDR3 contains 14 residues. Germline CDR1 is MNHNS and CDR2 is SASEGT. The CDR3 nucleotides are TGTGCCAGCAGCACATCAACCGGTAATGAAAAACTGTTTTTT. Encoded protein: CASSTSTGNEKLFF.

The chain recombines TRBV5-4 with TRBJ2-5; D gene ambiguous. Germline assignment: CDR1 SGHNT and CDR2 YYREEE (reference sequence). The CDR3 is 12 amino acids. Trimming took 0 bases from V and 5 from J, leaving 5 bases between them. The CDR3 DNA reads as TGTGCCAGCAGCTTGGGTTCGGAGACCCAGTACTTC. It translates to CASSLGSETQYF.

The gene calls are TRBV6-9 and TRBJ2-1; D remains ambiguous. Trimming removed 6 bases from V and 8 bases from J, with 2 bases in between. Germline lookup yields CDR1 MNHGY and CDR2 SVAAGI. The CDR3 has 9 amino acids. The CDR3 reads CASRYEQFF. CDR3 sequence (DNA): TGTGCCAGCAGGTATGAGCAGTTCTTC.

Comments on this clone: The junction does not match germline at one end; this may be a read error. The chain joins TRBV7-7 to TRBJ2-1, with 9 nucleotides matching TRBD1. Per germline, CDR1 SSHAT and CDR2 FNYEAQ (reference sequence). The CDR3 runs 14 residues. CDR3 amino acids: CASSWGQGYNEQFF. For the CDR3, the DNA is TGTGCTAGCAGCTGGGGACAGGGCTACAATGAGCAGTTCTTC.

This clone was observed a handful of times. This chain joins TRBV15 and TRBJ2-3; no firm D call. CDR3 length: 16 amino acids. The V end lost 0 bases, the J end lost 0 bases, and 10 bases lay between the germline ends. Per the germline V gene, CDR1 is LNHNV and CDR2 is YYDKDF (reference sequence). The CDR3 DNA reads TGTGCCACCAGCAGAGATGGGCGGTCTAGCACAGATACGCAGTATTTT. Its protein is CATSRDGRSSTDTQYF.

The gene calls are TRBV2 and TRBJ1-2; 7 bases fit TRBD1. Germline trimming cut 1 base from V and 5 bases from J; bases unmatched to any gene: 1. Germline V gene sequence: CDR1 SNHLY, CDR2 FYNNEI. This CDR3 has 13 amino acids. This CDR3 reads CASSEGDSYGYTF. CDR3 in DNA: TGTGCCAGCAGTGAAGGGGACAGTTATGGCTACACCTTC.

The V gene is TRBV5-1, the J gene TRBJ1-2; D not certain. V lost 0 bases and J lost 2, with 8 bases in between. Germline CDR1 reads SGHRS; CDR2 reads YFSETQ. This CDR3 contains 14 residues. CDR3: CASSLGGTNYGYTF. The DNA of the CDR3 is TGCGCCAGCAGCTTGGGGGGAACAAACTATGGCTACACCTTC.

V gene TRBV13 combines with J gene TRBJ2-7; 10 bases agree with TRBD1. Germline values: CDR1 PRHDT, CDR2 FYEKMQ (reference sequence). This CDR3 has 15 amino acids. The trim removed 6 bases at V and 6 bases at J, leaving 11 bases unmatched. CDR3 region: CASSTGQGQLVEQYF. The CDR3 bases are TGTGCCAGCAGTACGGGACAGGGGCAACTGGTCGAGCAGTACTTC.

This clone turned up a few times. The J gene is TRBJ2-1, the V gene TRBV6-1; 11 nucleotides line up with TRBD2. This CDR3 has 19 amino acids. Trimming at V came to 4 bases and at J to 1 base, leaving 12 bases not matched to a gene. Looked up from germline, CDR1 is MNHNS and CDR2 is SASEGT. CDR3 in DNA: TGTGCCAGCAGTGTATCATTTGGTACTAGCGGGAGTTCCTACAATGAGCAGTTCTTC. This translates into CASSVSFGTSGSSYNEQFF.

The chain recombines TRBV5-5 with TRBJ1-1, with TRBD1 matching 12 bases. With V trimmed by 3 bases and J by 4 bases, 10 bases remained unmatched. The CDR3 sequence is 17 residues long. The V gene's germline CDR1 is SGHKS and CDR2 YYEKEE (reference sequence). In DNA form, the CDR3 reads TGTGCCAGCAGCTGGGGGGACAGGGGGCCTCGGGCCACTGAAGCTTTCTTT. This sequence encodes CASSWGDRGPRATEAFF.

The J gene is TRBJ1-1, the V gene TRBV19; possible D gene TRBD1, 6 bases. The CDR3 consists of 13 residues. CDR1 is LNHDA and CDR2 is SQIVND in the germline V gene (reference sequence). V dropped 4 bases and J dropped 2 bases, with 8 bases sitting between them. The CDR3 protein is CASSTGVNTEAFF. CDR3 sequence (DNA): TGTGCCAGTAGTACAGGGGTAAACACTGAAGCTTTCTTT.

As regards this clone: The germline gene is not matched at one end of the junction; a read error may be the cause. The chain uses TRBV27 and TRBJ2-5; 15 bases align to TRBD2. Looked up from germline, CDR1 is MNHEY and CDR2 is SMNVEV (reference sequence). The CDR3 consists of 17 residues. The CDR3 is CTSSGLAGGPVRETQYF. For the CDR3, the DNA is TGTACCAGCTCCGGACTAGCGGGAGGGCCGGTCCGAGAGACCCAGTACTTC.

V and J are TRBV11-2 and TRBJ2-5; 11 nucleotides agree with TRBD2. The CDR3 covers 16 residues. Trimming took 1 base from V and 2 from J; bases not matched to a gene: 3. The germline gives CDR1 SGHAT, CDR2 FQNNGV. The CDR3 region is CASSLAWTSGQETQYF. The CDR3 nucleotides are TGTGCCAGCAGCTTAGCATGGACTAGCGGGCAAGAGACCCAGTACTTC.

This clone appeared once. CDR3 residues: CASSVAEETQYF. CDR3 bases: TGTGCCAGCAGCGTAGCGGAGGAGACCCAGTACTTC. This chain connects TRBV9 to TRBJ2-5, with D unclear. From germline, CDR1 is SGDLS and CDR2 YYNGEE. The CDR3 consists of 12 residues. Trimming cost V 0 bases and J 5 bases, with 5 bases left between them.

V usage is TRBV10-3 and J usage is TRBJ2-7; D not resolved. V lost 3 bases to trimming and J lost 13 bases, with 19 bases between them. Per the germline V gene, CDR1 is ENHRY and CDR2 is SYGVKD. The CDR3 sequence is 13 residues long. The CDR3 coding sequence is TGTGCCATCAGTGAACAGCTAGTGGACGGAATCTACTTC. Amino acid sequence: CAISEQLVDGIYF.

This sequence joins TRBV5-4 and TRBJ2-1; no clear D. Germline CDR1 reads SGHNT; CDR2 reads YYREEE (reference sequence). CDR3 size: 12 residues. V lost 0 bases, J lost 9 bases, and 7 bases lay in between. CDR3 bases: TGTGCCAGCAGCTTGGTTTTCCGTGAGCAGTTCTTC. This gives the protein CASSLVFREQFF.

The chain recombines TRBV9 with TRBJ2-4, with D uncertain. The CDR3 has 14 residues. The V and J ends lost 0 bases and 2 bases respectively, with 6 bases between them. From germline, CDR1 is SGDLS and CDR2 YYNGEE. CDR3 sequence: CASSVGPSKNIQYF. As DNA, the CDR3 is TGTGCCAGCAGCGTAGGACCCTCCAAAAACATTCAGTACTTC.

The chain carries TRBV6-1 and TRBJ2-1; either TRBD1 or TRBD2 may fit D (7 bases each). The CDR3 runs 15 residues. V was pared by 7 bases and J by 5 bases, with 18 bases between. The V gene's germline CDR1 is MNHNS and CDR2 SASEGT. CDR3 protein: CASTPGRDSNNEQFF. The DNA for the CDR3 is TGTGCCAGCACTCCTGGGAGGGACAGTAACAATGAGCAGTTCTTC.

This sequence joins TRBV18 and TRBJ2-5; unclear D gene. Germline lookup yields CDR1 KGHSH and CDR2 LQKENI. V lost 2 bases and J 3 bases, leaving 7 bases between the germline ends. The CDR3 runs 13 residues. CDR3 residues: CASSPGAEETQYF. In nucleotides, the CDR3 is TGTGCCAGCTCACCAGGAGCTGAAGAGACCCAGTACTTC. The variable domain in full, with the rest retrieved from reference TRBV18 and TRBJ2-5, is NAGVMQNPRHLVRRRGQEARLRCSPMKGHSHVYWYRQLPEEGLKFMVYLQKENIIDESGMPKERFSAEFPKEGPSILRIQQVVRGDSAAYFCASSPGAEETQYFGPGTRLLVL.

The gene calls are TRBV7-9 and TRBJ2-7, with a weak D call TRBD1 (6 bases). CDR3 length: 15 residues. Trimming took 1 base from V and 1 from J, leaving 11 bases between them. Germline V gene data show CDR1 as SEHNR and CDR2 as FQNEAQ (reference sequence). The CDR3 coding sequence is TGTGCCAGCAGCTTAGTCCAGGGGCGTTCCTACGAGCAGTACTTC. Translating it yields CASSLVQGRSYEQYF.

CDR3 DNA: TGTGCCAGCAGGAGACAGGGATCGGCAGACGTCCTGACTTTC. Its translation is CASRRQGSADVLTF. This sequence joins TRBV6-5 and TRBJ2-6, with 7 bases matching TRBD1. V trimming: 6 bases; J trimming: 11 bases; junction bases outside the gene matches: 10. The length of the CDR3 is 14 residues. The V gene's germline CDR1 is MNHEY and CDR2 SVGAGI.

The chain recombines TRBV18 with TRBJ2-5, with D perhaps matching TRBD1 (5 bases). The CDR3 sequence is 15 residues long. Deletions cut 4 bases from V and 5 bases from J, with 17 bases between. The germline CDR1 and CDR2 sequences are KGHSH and LQKENI. Written as DNA, the CDR3 is TGTGCCAGCTCACGAGCTCCTCCAGGGTCGGAGACCCAGTACTTC. Protein product: CASSRAPPGSETQYF.

A single count supports this clone. This chain joins TRBV9 and TRBJ1-4; 7 bases map to TRBD1. Germline-derived CDR1 and CDR2 are SGDLS and YYNGEE. Trimming took 4 bases from V and 4 from J; bases not matched to a gene: 7. The CDR3 is 15 residues long. Here the CDR3 reads CASSLTTGSNEKLFF. CDR3 nucleotide sequence: TGTGCCAGCAGCCTGACGACAGGGAGTAATGAAAAACTGTTTTTT.

The count of this clone is one. The rearrangement joins TRBV28 to TRBJ1-1, with D possibly matching TRBD1 (5 bases). The CDR3 length is 12 residues. Germline CDR1 MDHEN, CDR2 SYDVKM. Trimming took 5 bases from V and 8 from J, leaving 12 bases between them. The CDR3 DNA reads TGTGCCAGCAGTATCCAGGGTTTGGAAGCTTTCTTT. Its protein is CASSIQGLEAFF.

The chain uses TRBV19 and TRBJ2-1; 8 nucleotides align to TRBD2. Germline CDR1 and CDR2: LNHDA and SQIVND (reference sequence). This CDR3 is built from 16 residues. The J segment lost 1 base and the V segment lost 11 bases, leaving 13 bases of the junction unmatched. The CDR3: CASKEVSGGSYNEQFF. For the CDR3, the DNA is TGTGCCTCAAAGGAAGTGAGCGGGGGTTCCTACAATGAGCAGTTCTTC.

The CDR3 is CASSGGLAGAQPYNEQFF. CDR3 coding DNA: TGTGCCAGCAGTGGGGGACTAGCGGGGGCCCAACCTTACAATGAGCAGTTCTTC. The J gene is TRBJ2-1, the V gene TRBV28, with TRBD2 matching 14 bases. V lost 5 bases and J lost 4; bases outside the gene matches: 10. Per germline, CDR1 MDHEN and CDR2 SYDVKM. The CDR3 runs 18 residues.

V gene TRBV9 combines with J gene TRBJ1-5, with D possibly being TRBD1 (5 bases). The CDR3 contains 15 residues. The V and J ends lost 3 bases and 5 bases respectively, with 15 bases between them. The germline gives CDR1 SGDLS, CDR2 YYNGEE. The CDR3 is CASSDEGRRDQPQHF. CDR3 DNA: TGTGCCAGCAGCGACGAGGGGCGGCGGGATCAGCCCCAGCATTTT.